The rows below give T cell receptor beta chains drawn from one sample of a study of PD-L1 blockade in urothelial cancer. Data came from immunoSEQ multiplex PCR; TCRdb stores just in-frame clones and leaves some out. Among some 27,000 clones listed, roughly 80% were seen once. Material: PBMCs, obtained around atezolizumab (anti-PD-L1) treatment. The receptor source for this set is a middle-aged man with urothelial cancer. The CDR3 runs from the conserved cysteine through the conserved F or W. Each record gives: clone size, J gene, D gene, V gene, CDR3 DNA, CDR3 protein. The D gene is left open where the match is weak. Where a row states a size, it is once, few, many or the class of an expanded clone; other rows omit it.

abundance: .
j_gene: TRBJ2-3
d_gene: .
v_gene: TRBV18
CDR3nt: TGTGCCAGTGGAGAACTCACAGATACGCAGTATTTT
CDR3aa: CASGELTDTQYF

abundance: .
j_gene: TRBJ1-1
d_gene: TRBD1
v_gene: TRBV6-1
CDR3nt: TGTGCCAGCCAAACCACAGGGGGCTATACTGAAGCTTTCTTT
CDR3aa: CASQTTGGYTEAFF

abundance: .
j_gene: TRBJ1-2
d_gene: .
v_gene: TRBV19
CDR3nt: TGTGCCAGTACTGCTAACAGGGTTGGCTACACCTTC
CDR3aa: CASTANRVGYTF

abundance: .
j_gene: TRBJ2-1
d_gene: .
v_gene: TRBV28
CDR3nt: TGTGCCAGCAGCCACAACCTACTGAGACAGGACTCCTACAATGAGCAGTTCTTC
CDR3aa: CASSHNLLRQDSYNEQFF

abundance: .
j_gene: TRBJ2-6
d_gene: .
v_gene: TRBV2
CDR3nt: TGTGCCAGCAGGAAAGAGAGCTCTGGGGCCAACGTCCTGACTTTC
CDR3aa: CASRKESSGANVLTF

abundance: .
j_gene: TRBJ2-5
d_gene: .
v_gene: TRBV10-3
CDR3nt: TGTGCCATCAGTGAAAGGGGCGGGGAAGAGACCCAGTACTTC
CDR3aa: CAISERGGEETQYF

abundance: once
j_gene: TRBJ2-7
d_gene: TRBD1
v_gene: TRBV27
CDR3nt: TGTGCCAGCAGGGTAACAGGGGGCATTATCTACGAGCAGTACTTC
CDR3aa: CASRVTGGIIYEQYF

abundance: .
j_gene: TRBJ1-4
d_gene: TRBD1
v_gene: TRBV28
CDR3nt: TGTGCCAGCAGTAAGACAGGGAAAGGTGAAAAACTGTTTTTT
CDR3aa: CASSKTGKGEKLFF

abundance: .
j_gene: TRBJ2-5
d_gene: TRBD2
v_gene: TRBV19
CDR3nt: TGTGCCAGCCGTAGCGGGAGCACGGAGACCCAGTACTTC
CDR3aa: CASRSGSTETQYF

abundance: .
j_gene: TRBJ2-5
d_gene: .
v_gene: TRBV12-5
CDR3nt: TGTGCTAGTGGCACGGGAGAGACCCAGTACTTC
CDR3aa: CASGTGETQYF

abundance: few
j_gene: TRBJ1-1
d_gene: .
v_gene: TRBV19
CDR3nt: TGTGCCAGTAGTATCGCCGGGATCACTGAAGCTTTCTTT
CDR3aa: CASSIAGITEAFF

abundance: .
j_gene: TRBJ2-2
d_gene: TRBD2
v_gene: TRBV6-5
CDR3nt: TGTGCCAGCAGTAGAGCGGGGAGAACCGGGGAGCTGTTTTTT
CDR3aa: CASSRAGRTGELFF

abundance: .
j_gene: TRBJ2-7
d_gene: .
v_gene: TRBV5-1
CDR3nt: TGCGCCAGCAGCGACCGGGACATAACCTCCTACGAGCAGTACTTC
CDR3aa: CASSDRDITSYEQYF

abundance: .
j_gene: TRBJ1-3
d_gene: TRBD1
v_gene: TRBV7-2
CDR3nt: TGTGCCAGCAGCCCTAGACAGGGGGCAGGAGGAAACACCATATATTTT
CDR3aa: CASSPRQGAGGNTIYF

abundance: few
j_gene: TRBJ1-6
d_gene: TRBD1
v_gene: TRBV7-2
CDR3nt: TGTGCCAGCAGACAGGACAGGGGCGGGTCACCCCTCCACTTT
CDR3aa: CASRQDRGGSPLHF

abundance: .
j_gene: TRBJ2-2
d_gene: .
v_gene: TRBV5-4
CDR3nt: TGTGCCAGCAGCTTGGATTACGGGGAGCTGTTTTTT
CDR3aa: CASSLDYGELFF

abundance: .
j_gene: TRBJ1-2
d_gene: .
v_gene: TRBV28
CDR3nt: TGTGCCAGCAGCCTAGGCGGAGGGGTCTATGGCTACACCTTC
CDR3aa: CASSLGGGVYGYTF

abundance: few
j_gene: TRBJ2-1
d_gene: .
v_gene: TRBV27
CDR3nt: TGTGCCAGCAGTTTATCCACAGTGTTGCTTTCTAATGAGCAGTTCTTC
CDR3aa: CASSLSTVLLSNEQFF

abundance: .
j_gene: TRBJ1-4
d_gene: .
v_gene: TRBV10-1
CDR3nt: TGCGCCAGCAGTTCTTATGAAAAACTGTTTTTT
CDR3aa: CASSSYEKLFF

abundance: few
j_gene: TRBJ2-3
d_gene: .
v_gene: TRBV4-2
CDR3nt: TGTGCCAGCAGCCCCTACCAGGGTTCAGATACGCAGTATTTT
CDR3aa: CASSPYQGSDTQYF